This T cell receptor beta chain was captured by sequencing in a study of metastatic and nonmetastatic thyroid tumors (dated by TCRdb to the early 2020s). Notes on the research overall: The researchers compared repertoires between peripheral blood samples and tumor or nodule tissue samples from patients with malignant or benign thyroid disease. Points the paper makes about the study in general: TCR beta diversity was reported as significantly higher in malignant tumors than in benign nodules, in both blood and tumor samples.

Counted from cysteine to phenylalanine, this CDR3 has 14 amino acids. The CDR3 DNA has 42 bases and is translated from base 1. For CDR1 and CDR2, the germline V gene lists SGHTA and FQGNSA. Trimming costs V 5 bases and J 4 bases, and their ends lie 12 bases apart. This clone was seen repeatedly, ten times or more. Its recognized antigen is unknown. Base qualities were left out, and no much larger clone turns up one base away. No patient had received any treatment before thyroid surgery. Using T-cell receptor beta sequencing, the researchers looked back retrospectively at clinical samples from patients, gathered between about 2011 and 2019. Libraries came from PCR. Sequencing was carried out with an Illumina HiSeq 4000. High-throughput sequencing was used to profile the CDR3 region of the TCR beta-chain in every patient. In the authors' own workflow: CDR3 differences across clinicopathological groups were used to build a classifier for discriminating distant-metastatic papillary thyroid cancer patients. The Shannon index was used to measure repertoire diversity, and the Morisita-Horn index was used to measure how similar tumor and blood repertoires were. Starting from the raw public reads, TCRdb applied fastp trimming at Q25, assembled clones with MiXCR and retained in-frame beta chains. TCRdb's processing, not the study's, gives the V and J calls here. The sample table records about 15,000 clones; roughly 19% of these occur just once. Roughly 13% of the sample lies in the top ten.

The chain uses TRBV7-2 and TRBJ2-1; the D gene remains uncertain. The sample was blood. This receptor was identified in a female donor with papillary thyroid cancer or a benign thyroid nodule (not recorded which). Some clones in this sample may be carry-over from other donors' samples. The CDR3 sequence is CASSPPSAYNEQFF. Here is the DNA: TGTGCCAGCAGCCCCCCTTCGGCGTACAATGAGCAGTTCTTC.